These 22 T cell receptor beta chains came from one sample sequenced in a study of blood T cell repertoires in COVID-19. The table came from immunoSEQ multiplex PCR; TCRdb's copy has only in-frame clones and leaves some out. The table records about 20,000 clones, 75% to 95% of them present only once. Sequencing used peripheral blood. Every receptor here comes from a man between 65 and 85 years old with active COVID-19.

This rearrangement joins TRBV6-5 to TRBJ2-3, with D maybe TRBD1 (6 bases). Trimming took 6 bases from V and 6 from J, leaving 19 bases between them. CDR1 and CDR2 from the germline V gene are MNHEY and SVGAGI. This CDR3 region has 15 residues. The DNA for the CDR3 is TGTGCCAGCAGCCGGACGCAGGGGCTCTGGGATACGCAGTATTTT. It yields the protein CASSRTQGLWDTQYF.

The gene calls are TRBV23-1 and TRBJ2-7, with D perhaps matching TRBD2 (7 bases). TRBV23-1 is designated an ORF whose function remains uncertain. The CDR3 totals 16 residues. Trimming took off 0 bases at V and 7 bases at J, with 19 bases between the two ends. The CDR3 here is CASSQSGGPLVEEQYF. The CDR3 DNA is TGCGCCAGCAGTCAATCGGGGGGGCCCCTAGTAGAAGAGCAGTACTTC.

To note about this clone: One junction end disagrees with the germline gene, perhaps due to a read error. V is TRBV5-4 and J is TRBJ2-3; 8 positions match TRBD2. CDR1 and CDR2 from the germline V gene are SGHNT and YYREEE (reference sequence). The CDR3 has 17 amino acids. The CDR3 spells CASTLRTSGSSTDTQYF. The CDR3 DNA follows: TGTGCCAGCACCTTGAGAACTAGCGGATCTAGCACAGATACGCAGTATTTT. Drawing the rest from reference TRBV5-4 and TRBJ2-3, the complete variable domain is ETGVTQSPTHLIKTRGQQVTLRCSSQSGHNTVSWYQQALGQGPQFIFQYYREEENGRGNFPPRFSGLQFPNYSSELNVNALELDDSALYLCASTLRTSGSSTDTQYFGPGTRLTVL.

The chain carries TRBV6-5 and TRBJ2-7; 9 bases are a match to TRBD1. This CDR3 is built from 15 residues. The V and J ends lost 7 bases and 3 bases, in that order; junction bases with no gene match: 10. CDR1 and CDR2 (germline): MNHEY, SVGAGI. CDR3 sequence: CASITPGQGYYEQYF. CDR3 nucleotide sequence: TGTGCCAGCATTACGCCGGGACAGGGTTACTACGAGCAGTACTTC.

This CDR3 reads CSVEGQGSYNEQFF. In nucleotides, the CDR3 is TGCAGCGTTGAAGGACAGGGGTCCTACAATGAGCAGTTCTTC. V gene TRBV29-1 combines with J gene TRBJ2-1; 8 bases agree with TRBD1. The CDR3 is made up of 14 amino acids. The J segment lost 1 base and the V segment lost 1 base, leaving 0 bases of the junction unmatched. Germline V CDR1 and CDR2: SQVTM, ANQGSEA.

This rearrangement joins TRBV4-3 to TRBJ2-2; perhaps TRBD1 as D (6 bases). This CDR3 is 16 amino acids long. Per germline, CDR1 LGHNA and CDR2 YSLEER. Between the trimmed V and J ends, which lost 0 bases and 2 bases, there was a span of 10 bases. The CDR3 loop is CASSQELGANTGELFF. In nucleotides, the CDR3 is TGCGCCAGCAGCCAAGAGCTGGGGGCTAACACCGGGGAGCTGTTTTTT.

The J gene is TRBJ1-1, the V gene TRBV11-1; D gene ambiguous. This CDR3 has 14 residues. Germline values: CDR1 SGHAT, CDR2 FQDESV (reference sequence). V was clipped by 0 bases and J by 2 bases, with 7 bases between them. The CDR3 reads CASSLALTNTEAFF. CDR3 in DNA: TGTGCCAGCAGCTTAGCGTTGACAAACACTGAAGCTTTCTTT. Based on the CDR3 plus reference TRBV11-1 and TRBJ1-1, the full variable domain is EAEVAQSPRYKITEKSQAVAFWCDPISGHATLYWYRQILGQGPELLVQFQDESVVDDSQLPKDRFSAERLKGVDSTLKIQPAELGDSAMYLCASSLALTNTEAFFGQGTRLTVV.

The rearrangement joins TRBV7-9 to TRBJ2-3; TRBD2 matches 8 bases. The CDR3 is 16 amino acids. Germline trimming cut 5 bases from V and 2 bases from J; bases unmatched to any gene: 9. Germline-derived CDR1 and CDR2 are SEHNR and FQNEAQ (reference sequence). The CDR3 is CASSPGTRRVTDTQYF. The CDR3 DNA reads as TGTGCCAGCAGCCCCGGGACTAGGAGGGTCACAGATACGCAGTATTTT.

The CDR3 DNA reads TGTGCCAGCAGCCAAGATGTTGGGACACCAGCCTACGAGCAGTACTTC. Translation gives CASSQDVGTPAYEQYF. The chain recombines TRBV3-1 (or the pseudogene TRBV3-2) with TRBJ2-7, with D possibly matching TRBD1 (6 bases). The V gene lost 0 bases and the J gene lost 2 bases, with 14 bases spanning the gap. CDR3 length equals 16 residues. Germline V gene data show CDR1 as LGHDT and CDR2 as YNNKEL (reference sequence).

The V and J genes are TRBV2 and TRBJ2-1, with 8 bases fitting TRBD2. The germline CDR1 and CDR2 sequences are SNHLY and FYNNEI. Trimming took 3 bases from V and 8 from J; bases not matched to a gene: 15. The CDR3 has 17 amino acids. In nucleotides, the CDR3 is TGTGCCAGCAGTGAGGGGCAGCGGGAGATCACCTGGGATGAGCAGTTCTTC. It is translated as CASSEGQREITWDEQFF. Using reference TRBV2 and TRBJ2-1 for the parts outside the CDR3, the full variable domain is EPEVTQTPSHQVTQMGQEVILRCVPISNHLYFYWYRQILGQKVEFLVSFYNNEISEKSEIFDDQFSVERPDGSNFTLKIRSTKLEDSAMYFCASSEGQREITWDEQFFGPGTRLTVL.

The chain employs TRBV2 and TRBJ2-5, with D perhaps matching TRBD2 (5 bases). V lost 6 bases to trimming and J lost 4 bases, with 18 bases between them. CDR1 and CDR2 (germline): SNHLY, FYNNEI. The CDR3 loop spans 15 amino acids. CDR3 sequence reads: CASRKFAGPGETQYF. CDR3 nucleotides: TGTGCCAGCAGGAAGTTTGCGGGCCCCGGAGAGACCCAGTACTTC.

V usage is TRBV5-1 and J usage is TRBJ2-2, with TRBD2 matching over 8 bases. V trimming: 0 bases; J trimming: 6 bases; junction bases outside the gene matches: 13. The germline CDR1 and CDR2 sequences are SGHRS and YFSETQ. The CDR3 spans 18 residues. The CDR3 region is CASSLAPSGSGWAGELFF. CDR3 in DNA: TGCGCCAGCAGCTTGGCGCCTAGCGGGTCTGGTTGGGCCGGGGAGCTGTTTTTT.

J is TRBJ2-3 and V is TRBV18, with D possibly matching TRBD1 (6 bases). CDR3 length: 14 amino acids. CDR1 and CDR2 from the germline V gene are KGHSH and LQKENI. The germline V and J ends were trimmed by 0 bases and 2 bases, with 6 bases remaining between them. CDR3 nucleotides: TGTGCCAGCTCACCACCGGGACACACAGATACGCAGTATTTT. Its translation is CASSPPGHTDTQYF.

J is TRBJ1-6 and V is TRBV2; 7 bases line up with TRBD1. CDR3 length equals 15 residues. The V gene's germline CDR1 is SNHLY and CDR2 FYNNEI. With V trimmed by 4 bases and J by 7 bases, 7 bases remained unmatched. CDR3: CASSVEGALNSPLHF. DNA for the CDR3: TGTGCCAGCAGTGTCGAGGGGGCCCTAAATTCACCCCTCCACTTT.

The genes are TRBV27 and TRBJ2-1; the D is unclear. Germline loops: CDR1 MNHEY, CDR2 SMNVEV (reference sequence). The CDR3 is made up of 15 amino acids. The V end was cut by 3 bases, the J end by 0 bases, with 9 bases between. CDR3 protein: CASSLSQSSYNEQFF. The DNA of the CDR3 is TGTGCCAGCAGTTTGTCTCAGTCCTCCTACAATGAGCAGTTCTTC.

This clone was picked up one time. The chain carries TRBV30 and TRBJ1-3, with 9 bases that match TRBD1. CDR1 GTSNPN and CDR2 SVGIG come from the germline V gene (reference sequence). With V trimmed by 7 bases and J by 4 bases, 8 bases remained unmatched. This CDR3 comprises 14 residues. In nucleotides, the CDR3 is TGTGCCTCGACACAGGGGGCTTGGGGAAACACCATATATTTT. This codes for CASTQGAWGNTIYF. The whole variable domain, remainder taken from reference TRBV30 and TRBJ1-3, is SQTIHQWPATLVQPVGSPLSLECTVEGTSNPNLYWYRQAAGRGLQLLFYSVGIGQISSEVPQNLSASRPQDRQFILSSKKLLLSDSGFYLCASTQGAWGNTIYFGEGSWLTVV.

The genes are TRBV3-1 (or the pseudogene TRBV3-2) and TRBJ2-6; no clear D gene. Trimming pared 2 bases from V and 4 bases from J, leaving 3 bases between. There are 13 residues in the CDR3. Germline V gene sequence: CDR1 LGHDT, CDR2 YNNKEL (reference sequence). The CDR3 spells CASSQRGANVLTF. In DNA form, the CDR3 reads TGTGCCAGCAGCCAACGGGGGGCCAACGTCCTGACTTTC.

This clone was seen only once. The V call is TRBV5-1, the J call TRBJ2-7; 11 positions agree with TRBD2. Trimming at V came to 2 bases and at J to 2 bases, leaving 6 bases not matched to a gene. The CDR3 is made up of 16 amino acids. Germline CDR1 reads SGHRS; CDR2 reads YFSETQ. The CDR3 nucleotides are TGCGCCAGCAGCTTAGGGACTAGCGGCGGGACCTACGAGCAGTACTTC. This sequence encodes CASSLGTSGGTYEQYF.

The CDR3 region has the DNA TGTGCCAGCAGTTTGGGACACACAGATACGCAGTATTTT. As protein: CASSLGHTDTQYF. This chain uses TRBV27 with TRBJ2-3, with D perhaps matching TRBD1 (6 bases). This CDR3 is built from 13 residues. Trimming left V 3 bases short and J 2 bases short, with 6 bases between. The germline V gene has CDR1 MNHEY and CDR2 SMNVEV (reference sequence).

This clone was counted once. The chain carries TRBV19 and TRBJ1-1, with D unclear. Looked up from germline, CDR1 is LNHDA and CDR2 is SQIVND (reference sequence). V gave up 4 bases and J gave up 3 bases, with 18 bases separating them. The CDR3 is 16 residues long. The CDR3 DNA follows: TGTGCCAGTAGTAAGTCCCCCAGGATCGTGGACACTGAAGCTTTCTTT. It specifies CASSKSPRIVDTEAFF.

V usage is TRBV15 and J usage is TRBJ2-1, with D unresolved. The CDR3 totals 17 residues. Germline assignment: CDR1 LNHNV and CDR2 YYDKDF (reference sequence). Trimming removed 5 bases from V and 2 bases from J, with 19 bases in between. CDR3 in amino acids: CATSANYHEHPYNEQFF. DNA for the CDR3: TGTGCCACCAGCGCTAACTACCACGAACACCCCTACAATGAGCAGTTCTTC.

This rearrangement joins TRBV5-6 to TRBJ2-3; D is ambiguous. CDR1 is SGHDT, CDR2 YYEEEE, per germline. The CDR3 covers 13 residues. V lost 2 bases and J lost 6, with 10 bases in between. In nucleotides, the CDR3 is TGTGCCAGCAGCTTTCTATCGAGTGATACGCAGTATTTT. Translation: CASSFLSSDTQYF.